Included here is one TCR beta chain sequence, with context. Its target is unknown. A read error is likely, as this CDR3 ends without the conserved phenylalanine or tryptophan. The limits of the CDR3 on the DNA are not certain, so only TCRdb's listed CDR3 is given. The CDR3 adds up to 11 amino acids, both ends counted. Germline assignment: CDR1 SQVTM and CDR2 ANQGSEA. The data were taken from a study of tumor and adjacent non-tumor tissue in lung cancer. Study-wide results and limits: Tumor tissue had significantly higher TCR diversity than normal lung. Normal lung showed higher cumulative top 100 clone frequency than tumor.

No cell sorting was done before RNA was extracted from the tissue. This non-tumor lung sample came from over 3 cm beyond the tumor edge. Newly diagnosed lung cancer patients had thoracic surgery in China, August–November 2014, without prior chemotherapy. TCRbeta libraries were built with three rounds of nested PCR, modified from ARM-PCR. TCRdb reprocessed the multiplex PCR reads with MiXCR, giving one entry per CDR3 protein. The profile shows some 73,000 distinct CDR3 sequences, approximately 78% of them singletons. The clonotype was recovered from a man between 60 and 75 years old with non-small cell lung cancer. The V call is TRBV29-1, the J call TRBJ2-5; the table's D call, TRBD1, has no DNA check behind it. Sequenced: distant non-tumor lung tissue. CDR3 amino acids: CSVAAGETRYL.